The 5 T cell receptor beta chains given below trace back to one sample, sequenced in a study of T cells in Graves' hyperthyroidism and ophthalmopathy. Authors of the study amplified TCR beta CDR3 regions from RNA transcripts. The HTBI set primed first-round TCR CDR3 RT-PCR. TCRdb redid the calling of the multiplex PCR reads with MiXCR, one entry per CDR3 protein. The sample yields 600,000 or so distinct CDR3 sequences, roughly 15% seen once. Sequencing used blood. The receptors derive from a woman in her 50s with Graves' ophthalmopathy.

This clonotype was counted at least ten times. V gene TRBV12-3 or TRBV12-4 combines with J gene TRBJ1-1; TRBD1 aligns across 7 bases. The CDR3 loop spans 15 amino acids. The J segment lost 5 bases and the V segment lost 7 bases, leaving 13 bases of the junction unmatched. The CDR3 DNA reads as TGTGCCAGCACACCACCCTTCAGGGGGGGGACTGAAGCTTTCTTT. This sequence encodes CASTPPFRGGTEAFF.

This clonotype was counted a few times. The chain combines TRBV19 with TRBJ1-3, with D possibly matching TRBD1 (5 bases). V lost 9 bases to trimming and J lost 5 bases, with 23 bases between them. From germline, CDR1 is LNHDA and CDR2 SQIVND (reference sequence). This CDR3 region has 16 residues. This CDR3 is CASMSRAGPRRNTIYF. CDR3 in DNA: TGTGCCAGCATGTCAAGGGCAGGGCCACGGCGAAACACCATATATTTT.

This clonotype showed up many times. The V gene is TRBV20-1, the J gene TRBJ2-3; 12 bases map to TRBD2. The CDR3 has 15 amino acids. The trim removed 5 bases at V and 6 bases at J, leaving 9 bases unmatched. Germline CDR1 DFQATT, CDR2 SNEGSKA (reference sequence). The CDR3 DNA is TGCAGTGCTCCCAGACTAGCGGGAGAGAGTGATACGCAGTATTTT. It translates to CSAPRLAGESDTQYF.

CDR3 sequence (DNA): TGTGCCACCAGCAACGAACAGGGAGGTAATCAGCCCCAGCATTTT. Its translation is CATSNEQGGNQPQHF. This chain links TRBV15 with TRBJ1-5, with D possibly TRBD1 on 6 matching bases. Between the trimmed V and J ends, which lost 4 bases and 4 bases, there was a span of 14 bases. From germline, CDR1 is LNHNV and CDR2 YYDKDF (reference sequence). CDR3 size: 15 residues. Combining the CDR3 with reference TRBV15 and TRBJ1-5 gives the whole variable domain DAMVIQNPRYQVTQFGKPVTLSCSQTLNHNVMYWYQQKSSQAPKLLFHYYDKDFNNEADTPDNFQSRRPNTSFCFLDIRSPGLGDTAMYLCATSNEQGGNQPQHFGDGTRLSIL.

The V and J genes are TRBV3-1 and TRBJ2-3; tentatively, D is TRBD2 (6 bases). Germline V gene data show CDR1 as LGHDT and CDR2 as YNNKEL (reference sequence). This CDR3 is 14 amino acids long. The V gene lost 3 bases and the J gene lost 2 bases, with 9 bases spanning the gap. The CDR3 here is CASSHAGYTDTQYF. The CDR3 DNA sequence: TGTGCCAGCAGCCACGCGGGATACACAGATACGCAGTATTTT.